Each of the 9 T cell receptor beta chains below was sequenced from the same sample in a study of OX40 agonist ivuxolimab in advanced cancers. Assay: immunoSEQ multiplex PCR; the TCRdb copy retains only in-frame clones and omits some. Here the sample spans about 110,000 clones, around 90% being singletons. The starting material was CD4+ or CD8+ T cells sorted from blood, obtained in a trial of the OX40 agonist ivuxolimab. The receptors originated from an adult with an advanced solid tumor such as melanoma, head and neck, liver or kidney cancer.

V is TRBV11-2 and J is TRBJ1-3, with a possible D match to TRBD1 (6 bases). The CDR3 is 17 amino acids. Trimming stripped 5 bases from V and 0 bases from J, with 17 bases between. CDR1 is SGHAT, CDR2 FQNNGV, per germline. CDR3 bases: TGTGCCAGCAGCCGGCCCGGGAGGGGGAACTCTGGAAACACCATATATTTT. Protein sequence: CASSRPGRGNSGNTIYF. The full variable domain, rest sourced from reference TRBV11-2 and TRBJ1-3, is EAGVAQSPRYKIIEKRQSVAFWCNPISGHATLYWYQQILGQGPKLLIQFQNNGVVDDSQLPKDRFSAERLKGVDSTLKIQPAKLEDSAVYLCASSRPGRGNSGNTIYFGEGSWLTVV.

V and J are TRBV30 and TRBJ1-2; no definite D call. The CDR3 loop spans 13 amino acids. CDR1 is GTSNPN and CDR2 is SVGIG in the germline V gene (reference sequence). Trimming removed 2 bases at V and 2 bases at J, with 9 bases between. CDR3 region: CAWSNVGNYGYTF. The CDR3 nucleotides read TGTGCCTGGAGTAATGTAGGGAACTATGGCTACACCTTC.

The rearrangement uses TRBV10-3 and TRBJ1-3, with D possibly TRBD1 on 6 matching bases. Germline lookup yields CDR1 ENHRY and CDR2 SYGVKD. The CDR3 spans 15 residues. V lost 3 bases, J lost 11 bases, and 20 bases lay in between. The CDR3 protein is CAISESTGGHYAIYF. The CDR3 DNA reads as TGTGCCATCAGTGAATCGACAGGAGGGCATTACGCCATATATTTT.

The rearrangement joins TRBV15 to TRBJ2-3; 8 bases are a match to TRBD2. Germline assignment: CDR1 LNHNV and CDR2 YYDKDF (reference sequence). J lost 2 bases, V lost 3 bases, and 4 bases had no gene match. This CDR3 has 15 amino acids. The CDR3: CATSSTLAVTDTQYF. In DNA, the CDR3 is TGTGCCACCAGCAGTACACTAGCGGTCACAGATACGCAGTATTTT.

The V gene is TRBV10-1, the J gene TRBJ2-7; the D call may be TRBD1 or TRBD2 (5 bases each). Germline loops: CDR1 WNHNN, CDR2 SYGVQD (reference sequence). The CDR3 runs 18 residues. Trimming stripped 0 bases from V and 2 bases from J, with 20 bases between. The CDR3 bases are TGCGCCAGCAGTGAGTCGGATCCCGGGACGGTTGAAGCCTACGAGCAGTACTTC. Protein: CASSESDPGTVEAYEQYF.

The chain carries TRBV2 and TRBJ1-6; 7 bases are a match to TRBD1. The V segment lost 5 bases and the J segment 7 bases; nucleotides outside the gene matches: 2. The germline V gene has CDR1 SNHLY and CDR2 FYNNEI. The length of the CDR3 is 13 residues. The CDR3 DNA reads TGTGCCAGCAGTCGGGACAGAAATTCACCCCTCCACTTT. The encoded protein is CASSRDRNSPLHF.

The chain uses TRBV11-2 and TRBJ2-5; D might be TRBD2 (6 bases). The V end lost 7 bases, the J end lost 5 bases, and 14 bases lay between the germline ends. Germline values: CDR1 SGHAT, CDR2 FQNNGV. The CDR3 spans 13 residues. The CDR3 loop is CASNPGGGETQYF. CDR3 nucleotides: TGTGCCAGCAACCCCGGGGGTGGGGAGACCCAGTACTTC.

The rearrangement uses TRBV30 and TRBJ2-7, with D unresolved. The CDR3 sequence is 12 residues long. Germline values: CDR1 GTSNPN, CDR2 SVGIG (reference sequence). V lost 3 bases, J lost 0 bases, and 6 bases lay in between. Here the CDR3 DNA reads TGTGCCTGGAGCCGGAGCTCCTACGAGCAGTACTTC. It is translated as CAWSRSSYEQYF.

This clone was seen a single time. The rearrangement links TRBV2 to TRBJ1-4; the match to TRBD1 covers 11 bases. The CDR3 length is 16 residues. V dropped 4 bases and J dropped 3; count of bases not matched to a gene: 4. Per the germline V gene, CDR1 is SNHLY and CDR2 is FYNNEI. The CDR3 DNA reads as TGTGCCAGCAGTGGGACAGGGGGCTTGGCTAATGAAAAACTGTTTTTT. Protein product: CASSGTGGLANEKLFF. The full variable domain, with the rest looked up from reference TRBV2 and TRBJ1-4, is EPEVTQTPSHQVTQMGQEVILRCVPISNHLYFYWYRQILGQKVEFLVSFYNNEISEKSEIFDDQFSVERPDGSNFTLKIRSTKLEDSAMYFCASSGTGGLANEKLFFGSGTQLSVL.